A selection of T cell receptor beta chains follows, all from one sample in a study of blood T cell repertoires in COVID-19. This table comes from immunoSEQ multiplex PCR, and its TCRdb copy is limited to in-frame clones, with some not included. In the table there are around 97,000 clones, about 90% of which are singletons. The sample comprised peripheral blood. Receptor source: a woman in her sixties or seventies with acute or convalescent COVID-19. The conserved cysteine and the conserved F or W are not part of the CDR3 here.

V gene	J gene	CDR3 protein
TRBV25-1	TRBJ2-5	ASSPIGREQETQY
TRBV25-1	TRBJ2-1	ASRGLAGAGQF
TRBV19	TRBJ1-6	ASSMYGTGRSPLH
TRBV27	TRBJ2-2	ASSFGRGTGELF
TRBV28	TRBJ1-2	ASSLLRGNGYT
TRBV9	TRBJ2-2	ASSVTSAGGELF
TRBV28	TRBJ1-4	ASSQDPQDEKLF
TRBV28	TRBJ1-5	ASSFLPQGGSNQPQH
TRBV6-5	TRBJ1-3	ASRQTDPGNTIY
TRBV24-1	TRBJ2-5	ATSDGGSSGFQETQY
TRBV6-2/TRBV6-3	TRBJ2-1	ASSYSGTTFRNEQF
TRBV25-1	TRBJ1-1	ASRTYRDTNTEAF
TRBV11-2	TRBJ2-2	ASSWRGNTGELF
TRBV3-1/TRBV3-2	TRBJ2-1	ASRRSSGRSGEQF
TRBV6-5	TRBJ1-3	ASFQLSGNTIY
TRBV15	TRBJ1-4	ATSREALGSEKLF
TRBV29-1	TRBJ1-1	SVDLGQVNTEAF
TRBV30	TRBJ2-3	AWSVASGRDTQY
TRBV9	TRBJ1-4	ASSADRLREKLF
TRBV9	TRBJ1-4	ASSVGGPNEKLF
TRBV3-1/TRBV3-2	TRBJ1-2	ASSQAAERLGYT
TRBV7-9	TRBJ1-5	ASSSGLNSNQPQH
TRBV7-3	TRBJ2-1	ASSLTSGRGGLNEQF
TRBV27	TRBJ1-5	ASSRGTGGNQPQH
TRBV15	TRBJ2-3	ATSRGQGTDTQY
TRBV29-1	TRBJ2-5	SVLGGAGRETQY
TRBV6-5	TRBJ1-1	ASIQQGNTEAF
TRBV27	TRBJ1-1	ASSLRGGVGEAF
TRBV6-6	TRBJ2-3	ASRPVGGGIDTQY
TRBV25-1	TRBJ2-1	ASALYNEQF
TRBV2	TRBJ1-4	ASSGTGIANEKLF
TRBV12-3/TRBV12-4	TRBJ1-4	ASSHRRVEKLF
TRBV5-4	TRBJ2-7	ASSHTSSYEQY
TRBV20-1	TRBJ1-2	SASLAGMNYGYT
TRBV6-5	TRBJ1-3	ASSSGTGGLNTIY
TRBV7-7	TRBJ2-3	ASSPSGSAADTQY
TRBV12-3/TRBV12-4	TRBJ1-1	ASSSVYEAF
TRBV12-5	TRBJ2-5	ASGSPGETQY
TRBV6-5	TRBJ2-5	ASTSGRYQETQY
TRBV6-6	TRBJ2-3	ASRGAITQY
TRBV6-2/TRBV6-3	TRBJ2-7	ASSYSTVLAGDYEQY
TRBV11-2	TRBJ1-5	ASSFEGNQPQH
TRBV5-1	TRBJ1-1	ASSLTGTEAF
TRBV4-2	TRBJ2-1	ASSETSGSTYNEQF
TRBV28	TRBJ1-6	ASSSVRYSPLH
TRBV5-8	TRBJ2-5	ASSLGTSSQETQY
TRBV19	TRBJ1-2	ASRQGLSYGYT
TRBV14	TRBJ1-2	ASSQRDSRGYT
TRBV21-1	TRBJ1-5	ASSKEGRVRSNQPQH